This T cell receptor beta chain was retrieved from a study of T cell repertoires in cytomegalovirus infection (dated by TCRdb to the late 2010s). Some background on the complete study: Donor HLA type was relevant to the analysis, because carriage of CMV infection together with the matching HLA type was indicated by public TCR beta signatures. The full study reports these points: In both this cohort and an independent cohort of some 380 donors, the cumulative frequency of public TCR beta family members distinguished carriers of CMV infection plus the relevant HLA type. The ex vivo response was dominated by HLA-C-restricted CMV-specific TCR beta clonotypes, which also provided the single most frequent clonotype in two of eight donors.

Relative to germline, V is 1 base shorter and J is 2 bases shorter, with 15 bases between their ends. The CDR3 measures 16 amino acids from cysteine to phenylalanine. The retained sequence is limited to the CDR3, 48 bases, with the frame set at the first base. Taken from the germline V gene, the CDR1 and CDR2 loops are SGHTA and FQGNSA. There are a few counts of this clonotype. Its antigen remains undetermined. Per-base quality was not reported, and no clone a single base away is much larger than it. The data were produced on an Illumina HiSeq 1500. The raw public reads went through TCRdb reprocessing: fastp at Q25, MiXCR clone calling, in-frame beta chains kept. A single entry per CDR3 protein holds the most common genes and DNA from its merged rows. In this sample the table shows 400,000 or so distinct CDR3 sequences, roughly 20% of which occur a single time. Clones ranked in the top ten supply 8.5% to 10% of the sample.

This TCR was recovered from a human donor in good health (CMV status not recorded). Some clones in this sample may be carry-over from other donors' samples. Sequencing used PBMCs. Recombination linked TRBV7-2 to TRBJ2-7, with no D gene named confidently. The DNA sequence is as follows: TGTGCCAGCAGCTTAGACGGAATCTCTGGGGCCTACGAGCAGTACTTC. Translation gives CASSLDGISGAYEQYF. When the CDR3 is completed using the reference TRBV7-2 and TRBJ2-7 genes on either side, the full variable domain is GAGVSQSPSNKVTEKGKDVELRCDPISGHTALYWYRQSLGQGLEFLIYFQGNSAPDKSGLPSDRFSAERTGGSVSTLTIQRTQQEDSAVYLCASSLDGISGAYEQYFGPGTRLTVT.